What follows describes a single T cell receptor beta chain. Its specificity is not known. Use of 60 Vbeta and 13 Jbeta primers characterized the PCR. TCRdb keeps only in-frame clones here, not all; method: immunoSEQ multiplex PCR. Of about 200,000 clones in the sample, approximately 80% were seen once. The sample belongs to a study of cytomegalovirus exposure and HLA in healthy donors. The study, taken as a whole, reports: In an earlier analysis, productive rearrangement rates for most beta V segments clustered near 87% or 30%. A classifier reportedly called cytomegalovirus status with high sensitivity and specificity. Versus the approximately 700-donor mean, an Asian-associated ancestry cluster reportedly showed fewer N-insertions in a later analysis.

Trimming took off 4 bases at V and 7 bases at J, with 17 bases between the two ends. The CDR3 has 16 amino acids. Germline V CDR1 and CDR2: SEHNR, FQNEAQ (reference sequence). This sequence joins TRBV7-9 and TRBJ1-6, with D possibly being TRBD1 (6 bases). This TCR was recovered from a young man in good health and CMV-seronegative. Specimen: PBMCs. The CDR3 DNA sequence: TGTGCCAGCAGCTCCTCTAGGGGGACGCGGAATTCACCCCTCCACTTT. This encodes CASSSSRGTRNSPLHF.